What follows describes a single T cell receptor (beta chain). The antigen it recognizes is unknown. The record has no base qualities; no much larger clone is one base away. Within the sample, other DNA sequences also encode this same CDR3. The data are from a study of shared clonotypes between healthy human individuals (TCRdb year 2020). Turning to the overall study: The cohort included three men and two women between 18 and 49 years of age. Leukapheresis yielded between about 0.85 and 10 billion PBMCs per donor. For each donor, CD4 naive and CD4 memory were each run on three plates, CD8 naive on two plates, and CD8 memory on one plate. Libraries were prepared and TCR repertoires were sequenced by different laboratories using diverse techniques, in order to increase sequencing depth and limit assay-specific biases. The study deeply sequenced blood TCR repertoires of several healthy adults to estimate repertoire size and the extent of clonotype sharing between individuals.

Findings and caveats that apply to the study as a whole: The small number of donors limited the genetic and exposure-history diversity represented. Based on pairwise subsampling, the degree of clonotype sharing among donors was expected to be affected by sequencing depth. Naive subsets generally had larger estimated clonotype richness than memory subsets. When a few donors were compared, the shared fraction of clonotypes was about 5% for naive CD4, roughly 3.3% for naive CD8, 2% to 2.5% for memory CD4, and 0.3% to 0.5% for memory CD8. Sampling was restricted to blood, and TCR repertoires in tissues likely differ from the TCR repertoires found in blood. Higher generation probabilities were observed for clonotypes shared by all four sorted-subset donors than for non-shared clonotypes. Even with the large sequencing depth, rarefaction of the sorted-subset datasets indicated that sequencing was incomplete.

The donors were healthy, HIV-negative adults who had no recently reported acute infections or vaccinations. Every donor was a Caucasian adult residing in Nashville, Tennessee, USA. Magnetic negative selection was used to enrich CD4+ T cells, after which naive cells were positively selected on CD45RA and the negative fraction became the memory subset. After blood collection by leukapheresis, PBMCs were isolated using Ficoll-Histopaque density gradient centrifugation and then cryopreserved in the vapor phase of liquid nitrogen. Purity and quantity of every magnetically sorted T cell population were checked by analytical flow cytometry. Each sorted fraction had its genomic DNA isolated and then quantified by UV absorbance on a Nanodrop 2000c. TCR CDR3 regions were amplified from genomic DNA by multiplex PCR using the deep immunoSEQ assay. Genomic DNA extracted from each cell subset was distributed evenly over all wells of several immunoSEQ 96-well plates, and each plate served as one replicate. For sorted subsets, each replicate PCR was loaded with roughly 0.2 ug genomic DNA, equivalent to 32,000 or so T cell genomes. Purified libraries were quantified with a Qubit 3.0 fluorometer, sized on a Bioanalyzer 2100, and re-quantified with the KAPA Library Quantification kit. Every immunoSEQ 96-well plate was sequenced on a dedicated single-read 150-cycle Illumina NextSeq 550 flow cell. On the authors' methods: The immunoSEQ output contained only junctional sequences without quality scores, so filtering could not match that applied to full-length reads. Sequences were annotated with PyIR, a Python wrapper for IgBLAST v1.9, using IMGT germline references to assign V/J genes and CDR3. Reads were removed for weak V/J assignments (E-value above 1e-6), missing CDR3, stop codons, out-of-frame junctions, or ambiguous translated residues. V3J clonotypes were defined as sequences sharing the same inferred V gene, J gene, and CDR3 amino acid sequence. Percentage overlap between repertoires was computed as shared unique clonotypes divided by the size of the smaller repertoire. RTK rarefaction, the Chao1 estimator, and Recon v2.1 estimates of unobserved clonotypes were used to assess repertoire richness. Generation probabilities for all TCRbeta clonotypes obtained by the gDNA method from a handful of donors were computed using OLGA. The table comes from immuneACCESS by way of TCRdb, which keeps in-frame sequences with V and J called. Part of the clones is missing from these tables; in studies checked, under half for an unresolved V gene and the rest for unknown reasons. V, J and clone size are those of that table, while D and trimming were read from the DNA. For this sample the table gives around 990,000 clones, of which 70% to 85% were detected only once. The ten most abundant clones make up 0.85% to 1% of the sample.

Cut back by 5 bases and 8 bases, the V and J ends lie 16 bases apart. Taken from the germline V gene, the CDR1 and CDR2 loops are MDHEN and SYDVKM. Including the terminal cysteine and phenylalanine, the CDR3 comprises 14 residues. Solely the CDR3 DNA is kept, with 42 bases framed from the first base. The V gene is TRBV28 and the J gene is TRBJ2-4; D gene: possibly TRBD2, on 6 matching bases. Specimen: memory CD4+ T cells from PBMCs. The cell subset or site label for this specimen denotes: CD45RA-negative fraction. The TCR comes from a young man in good health. Some clones in this sample may be carry-over from other donors' samples. The CDR3 loop reads CASSTGTLGDIQYF. The sequenced DNA is TGTGCCAGCAGTACCGGGACTCTGGGGGACATTCAGTACTTC. Reference TRBV28 and TRBJ2-4 genes cover what lies past the CDR3, so the full variable domain is DVKVTQSSRYLVKRTGEKVFLECVQDMDHENMFWYRQDPGLGLRLIYFSYDVKMKEKGDIPEGYSVSREKKERFSLILESASTNQTSMYLCASSTGTLGDIQYFGAGTRLSVL.